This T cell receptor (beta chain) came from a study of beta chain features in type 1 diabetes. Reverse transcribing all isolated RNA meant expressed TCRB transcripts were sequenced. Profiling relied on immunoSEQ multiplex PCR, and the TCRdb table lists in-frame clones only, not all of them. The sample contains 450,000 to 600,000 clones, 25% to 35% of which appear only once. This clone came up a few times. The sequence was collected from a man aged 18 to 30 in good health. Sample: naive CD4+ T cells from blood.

CDR3 residues: CASSFGQGSSGANVLTF. Here the CDR3 DNA reads TGTGCCAGCAGCTTTGGACAGGGAAGCTCTGGGGCCAACGTCCTGACTTTC. The V gene is TRBV9, the J gene TRBJ2-6, with TRBD1 identical over 8 bases. CDR1 and CDR2 from the germline V gene are SGDLS and YYNGEE. The V and J ends lost 4 bases and 0 bases, in that order; junction bases with no gene match: 6. The CDR3 is made up of 17 amino acids.